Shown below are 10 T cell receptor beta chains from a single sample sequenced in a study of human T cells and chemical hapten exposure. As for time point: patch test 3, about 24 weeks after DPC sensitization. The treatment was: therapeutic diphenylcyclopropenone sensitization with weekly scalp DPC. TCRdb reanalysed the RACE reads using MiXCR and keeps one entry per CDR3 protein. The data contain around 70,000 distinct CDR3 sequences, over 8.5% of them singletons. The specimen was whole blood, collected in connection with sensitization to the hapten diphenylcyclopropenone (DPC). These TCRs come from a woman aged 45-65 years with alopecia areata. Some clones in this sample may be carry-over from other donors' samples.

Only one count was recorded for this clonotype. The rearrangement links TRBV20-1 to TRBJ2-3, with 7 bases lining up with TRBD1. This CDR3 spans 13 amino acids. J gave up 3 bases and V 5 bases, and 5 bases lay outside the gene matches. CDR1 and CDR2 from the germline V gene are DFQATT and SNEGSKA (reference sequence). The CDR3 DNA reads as TGCAGTGCTTCCCGACAGGGAACAGATACGCAGTATTTT. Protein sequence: CSASRQGTDTQYF.

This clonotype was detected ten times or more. CDR3 sequence (DNA): TGCGCCAGCAGCCCCGGGACAGCCCTACAAGAGACCCAGTACTTC. Encoded protein: CASSPGTALQETQYF. J is TRBJ2-5 and V is TRBV4-3, with TRBD1 identical over 7 bases. The CDR3 extends over 15 amino acids. V shed 4 bases and J 2 bases; nucleotides not matched to a gene: 7. Germline CDR1 LGHNA, CDR2 YSLEER.

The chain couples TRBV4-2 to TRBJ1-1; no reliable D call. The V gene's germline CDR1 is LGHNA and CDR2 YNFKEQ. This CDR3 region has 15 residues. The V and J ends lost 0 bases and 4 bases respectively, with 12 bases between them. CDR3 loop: CASSQDGGPGTEAFF. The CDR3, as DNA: TGTGCCAGCAGCCAAGATGGTGGGCCGGGCACTGAAGCTTTCTTT.

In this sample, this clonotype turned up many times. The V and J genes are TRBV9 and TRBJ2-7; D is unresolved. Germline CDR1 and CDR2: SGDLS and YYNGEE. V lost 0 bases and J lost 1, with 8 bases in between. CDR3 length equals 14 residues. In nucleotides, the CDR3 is TGTGCCAGCAGCGTAGTTTCGGGTTCCTACGAGCAGTACTTC. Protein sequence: CASSVVSGSYEQYF.

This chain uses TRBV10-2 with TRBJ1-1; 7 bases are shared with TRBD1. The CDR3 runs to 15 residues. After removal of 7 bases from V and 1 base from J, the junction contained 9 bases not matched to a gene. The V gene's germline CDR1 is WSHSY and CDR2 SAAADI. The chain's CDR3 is CASMKFRGENTEAFF. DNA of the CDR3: TGCGCCAGCATGAAGTTCAGGGGGGAGAACACTGAAGCTTTCTTT.

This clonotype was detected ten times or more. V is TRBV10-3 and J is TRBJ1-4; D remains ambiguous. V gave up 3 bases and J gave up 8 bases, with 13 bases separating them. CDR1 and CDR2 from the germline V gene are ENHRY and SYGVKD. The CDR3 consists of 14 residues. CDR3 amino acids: CAISDVDDGEKLFF. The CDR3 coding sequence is TGTGCCATCAGTGACGTTGACGACGGAGAAAAACTGTTTTTT.

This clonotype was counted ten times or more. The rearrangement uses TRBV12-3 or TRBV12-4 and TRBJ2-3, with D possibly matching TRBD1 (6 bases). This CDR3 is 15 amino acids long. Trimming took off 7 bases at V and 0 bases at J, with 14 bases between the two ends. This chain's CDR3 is CASILGTLSTDTQYF. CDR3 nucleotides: TGTGCCAGCATTCTTGGGACACTTAGCACAGATACGCAGTATTTT.

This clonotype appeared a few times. The CDR3 loop is CASSFSANTGELFF. The CDR3 DNA reads TGTGCCAGCAGCTTTTCCGCGAACACCGGGGAGCTGTTTTTT. V usage is TRBV7-9 and J usage is TRBJ2-2; D unclear. CDR1 SEHNR and CDR2 FQNEAQ come from the germline V gene (reference sequence). Trimming removed 3 bases from V and 0 bases from J, with 5 bases in between. The CDR3 runs 14 residues. Full variable domain (missing parts from reference TRBV7-9 and TRBJ2-2): DTGVSQNPRHKITKRGQNVTFRCDPISEHNRLYWYRQTLGQGPEFLTYFQNEAQLEKSRLLSDRFSAERPKGSFSTLEIQRTEQGDSAMYLCASSFSANTGELFFGEGSRLTVL.

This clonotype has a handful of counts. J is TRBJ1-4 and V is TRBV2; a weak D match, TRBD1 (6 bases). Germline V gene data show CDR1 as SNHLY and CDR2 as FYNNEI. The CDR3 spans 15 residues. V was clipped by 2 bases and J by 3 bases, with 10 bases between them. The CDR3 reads CASSEMGTPNEKLFF. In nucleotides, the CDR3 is TGTGCCAGCAGTGAAATGGGGACACCTAATGAAAAACTGTTTTTT.

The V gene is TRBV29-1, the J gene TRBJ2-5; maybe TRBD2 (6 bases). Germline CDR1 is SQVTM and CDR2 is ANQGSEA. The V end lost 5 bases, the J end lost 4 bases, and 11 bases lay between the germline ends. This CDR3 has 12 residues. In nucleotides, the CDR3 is TGCAGCGTTCGGACGGGGGTAGAGACCCAGTACTTC. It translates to CSVRTGVETQYF.